This T cell receptor beta chain emerged from a study of T cells in Graves' hyperthyroidism and ophthalmopathy. Amplification of TCR beta CDR3 regions used RNA as the template. TCR CDR3 regions were first amplified by RT-PCR with HTBI primers. TCRdb processed the multiplex PCR reads anew with MiXCR; each CDR3 protein has one entry. This sample carries 600,000 or so distinct CDR3 sequences, 14% of them seen once, and the ten largest clones take more than 6%. Germline trimming cut 1 base from V and 5 bases from J; bases unmatched to any gene: 4. CDR3 length: 16 residues. Looked up from germline, CDR1 is MDHEN and CDR2 is SYDVKM. This clonotype appeared many times.

V gene TRBV28 combines with J gene TRBJ1-5; 11 nucleotides line up with TRBD1. The TCR was taken from a woman aged 18-35 years with Graves' ophthalmopathy. Sequenced sample: blood. In DNA form, the CDR3 reads TGTGCCAGCAGTTTATCCCGGACAGGGGGCGATCAGCCCCAGCATTTT. It encodes CASSLSRTGGDQPQHF.